The 26 T cell receptor beta chains given below trace back to one sample, sequenced in a study of blood T cells in healthy people across ages (dated by TCRdb to between 2015 and 2017). Libraries were constructed by 5' RACE. Sequencing relied on an Illumina HiSeq 2500. The second PCR ran for roughly 6 to 11 cycles and used a J-beta primer mix along with a sample-barcoded 5' primer. TCRdb ran its own pipeline on the public reads, namely fastp trimming at Q25 and MiXCR clone calling, and kept in-frame beta chains. Identical CDR3 proteins give one entry, which carries the most common genes and DNA. This sample holds 850,000 to 1,300,000 distinct CDR3 sequences; under 55% were observed only once. The ten largest account for about 19% of the sample. Sequencing was done on a sample of blood. The receptors shown here come from a woman in her fifties or sixties in good health.

This clonotype was counted many times. The chain joins TRBV27 to TRBJ2-1; D might be TRBD2 (6 bases). The CDR3 spans 13 residues. V lost 2 bases, J lost 6 bases, and 8 bases lay in between. Germline V gene sequence: CDR1 MNHEY, CDR2 SMNVEV (reference sequence). CDR3 in DNA: TGTGCCAGCAGTTTACGGGGAGGCAATGAGCAGTTCTTC. Translation: CASSLRGGNEQFF.

This clonotype was observed a few times. The chain combines TRBV27 with TRBJ2-7, with 11 bases aligning to TRBD2. V gave up 6 bases and J gave up 1 base; unmatched junction bases: 8. This CDR3 spans 16 amino acids. The V gene's germline CDR1 is MNHEY and CDR2 SMNVEV (reference sequence). This CDR3 is CASRISGRASSYEQYF. CDR3 nucleotides: TGTGCCAGCAGGATTAGCGGGAGGGCCAGTTCCTACGAGCAGTACTTC.

This clonotype was detected a few times. This CDR3 reads CASSGGRGQGQPQHF. CDR3 coding DNA: TGTGCCAGCAGTGGGGGACGGGGGCAAGGGCAGCCCCAGCATTTT. The chain uses TRBV25-1 and TRBJ1-5, with D possibly being TRBD1 (6 bases). Per germline, CDR1 MGHDK and CDR2 SYGVNS. The V and J ends lost 4 bases and 7 bases respectively, with 17 bases between them. The CDR3 sequence is 15 residues long.

CDR3 nucleotides: TGCAGTGCCCAAGGACAGTTCAAAACCGGGGAGCTGTTTTTT. Encoded protein: CSAQGQFKTGELFF. The V call is TRBV20-1, the J call TRBJ2-2, with D perhaps TRBD1 (6 bases). The CDR3 is made up of 14 amino acids. Germline lookup yields CDR1 DFQATT and CDR2 SNEGSKA (reference sequence). V was cut by 6 bases and J by 5 bases, with 16 bases left in between.

In its sample, this clonotype was seen once. This chain joins TRBV12-3 or TRBV12-4 and TRBJ2-1; D is undetermined. The CDR3 has 11 amino acids. V dropped 6 bases and J dropped 7 bases, with 7 bases sitting between them. The CDR3 DNA reads as TGTGCCAGCAGGTCGAAGAATGAGCAGTTCTTC. Protein: CASRSKNEQFF.

Remarks on this clonotype: A far larger clone is only one base removed, so a read error is likely. This sequence joins TRBV28 and TRBJ2-6, with D possibly matching TRBD1 (5 bases). The germline V gene has CDR1 MDHEN and CDR2 SYDVKM. The CDR3 has 13 residues. CDR3 in amino acids: CASSLSGANVPTF. CDR3 sequence (DNA): TGTGCCAGCAGTTTATCTGGGGCCAACGTCCCGACTTTC.

This clonotype was counted a few times. The chain uses TRBV27 and TRBJ2-7; D is perhaps TRBD1 (6 bases). V dropped 1 base and J dropped 2 bases, with 12 bases sitting between them. The germline CDR1 and CDR2 sequences are MNHEY and SMNVEV (reference sequence). The CDR3 contains 15 residues. Here the CDR3 reads CASSLYRALPYEQYF. The DNA for the CDR3 is TGTGCCAGCAGTTTATACAGGGCGCTACCCTACGAGCAGTACTTC.

V and J are TRBV4-1 and TRBJ2-1; D unclear. This CDR3 comprises 15 residues. Trimming cost V 0 bases and J 13 bases, with 19 bases left between them. Germline V gene sequence: CDR1 MGHRA, CDR2 YSYEKL. The CDR3 nucleotides are TGCGCCAGCAGCCAAGATGGGCTACCCCAAGAGACCCAGTTCTTC. Amino acids: CASSQDGLPQETQFF.

This clonotype was observed a single time. The V call is TRBV18, the J call TRBJ1-2; no firm D call. CDR3 length: 19 residues. The germline V gene has CDR1 KGHSH and CDR2 LQKENI. Trimming took 2 bases from V and 0 from J, leaving 22 bases between them. CDR3 region: CASSPVEEGAGTSNYGYTF. CDR3 sequence (DNA): TGTGCCAGCTCACCAGTCGAGGAGGGCGCGGGAACGTCTAACTATGGCTACACCTTC.

The V call is TRBV11-2, the J call TRBJ2-5, with D unresolved. The J call is uncertain, as TRBJ2-7 better fits the DNA end. The CDR3 is 13 residues long. The V gene's germline CDR1 is SGHAT and CDR2 FQNNGV. The CDR3 bases are TGTGCCAGCAGCTTAGTACGCTCCCGCGAGCAGTACTTC. It is translated as CASSLVRSREQYF.

This clonotype was counted between two and nine times. The J gene is TRBJ2-1, the V gene TRBV29-1; D is tentatively TRBD1 or TRBD2 (5 bases each). The germline CDR1 and CDR2 sequences are SQVTM and ANQGSEA. The V end lost 0 bases, the J end lost 4 bases, and 10 bases lay between the germline ends. The CDR3 covers 14 residues. The CDR3 region is CSVEEGVPYNEQFF. DNA of the CDR3: TGCAGCGTTGAAGAGGGGGTCCCTTACAATGAGCAGTTCTTC.

This chain links TRBV4-2 with TRBJ2-1; weak D call: TRBD2 (6 bases). The J call is doubtful: the DNA matches TRBJ2-7 better. The CDR3 is made up of 16 amino acids. Germline CDR1 reads LGHNA; CDR2 reads YNFKEQ. CDR3 DNA: TGTGCCAGCAGCCAAGAAGCTTGGGGGGAATACAATGAGCAGTACTTC. Translation gives CASSQEAWGEYNEQYF.

This clonotype was detected only a few times. The V and J genes are TRBV5-1 and TRBJ2-7; maybe TRBD2 (6 bases). Trimming pared 0 bases from V and 6 bases from J, leaving 13 bases between. The V gene's germline CDR1 is SGHRS and CDR2 YFSETQ. The CDR3 has 14 residues. CDR3 in DNA: TGCGCCAGCAGCTTGGCCCTGGGAGGTGGCGAGCAGTACTTC. Protein: CASSLALGGGEQYF.

This chain uses TRBV7-9 with TRBJ2-6; D remains ambiguous. Trimming took off 8 bases at V and 0 bases at J, with 11 bases between the two ends. This CDR3 is 15 amino acids long. Germline V gives CDR1 SEHNR, CDR2 FQNEAQ (reference sequence). The CDR3 sequence: CASLSVNSGANVLTF. The DNA for the CDR3 is TGTGCCAGCTTGTCGGTGAACTCTGGGGCCAACGTCCTGACTTTC.

Remarks on this clonotype: At one end, the junction sequence differs from germline, possibly due to a read error. The CDR3 DNA reads TGCAGTGCCAGAGATCCTACGGGAGGGTGGGGAGAGACCCAGTACTTC. Translating gives CSARDPTGGWGETQYF. The rearrangement uses TRBV20-1 and TRBJ2-7; 8 bases are a match to TRBD2. The last part of the DNA fits TRBJ2-5 better; the J call may be wrong. The CDR3 spans 16 residues. CDR1 is DFQATT and CDR2 is SNEGSKA in the germline V gene (reference sequence).

In the case of this clonotype: It may be a read error: a sequence one base away is much more abundant. The rearrangement joins TRBV4-2 to TRBJ1-2, with D unresolved. The CDR3 length is 12 residues. The V end was cut by 0 bases, the J end by 8 bases, with 7 bases between. In germline, CDR1 is LGHNA, CDR2 YNFKEQ. CDR3 DNA: TGTGCCAGCAGCCAAGATACCAGCGGCTACACCTTC. It yields the protein CASSQDTSGYTF.

This clonotype has only a few counts. The V and J genes are TRBV24-1 and TRBJ2-3; 10 nucleotides agree with TRBD2. From germline, CDR1 is KGHDR and CDR2 SFDVKD. This CDR3 contains 16 residues. Trimming took 0 bases from V and 4 from J; bases not matched to a gene: 3. DNA of the CDR3: TGTGCCACCAGTGATTTGATAGCGGGAGGCTCAGATACGCAGTATTTT. As protein: CATSDLIAGGSDTQYF.

This clonotype has more than one count but fewer than ten. The chain has TRBV27 and TRBJ2-2, with a possible D match to TRBD1 (5 bases). V gave up 10 bases and J gave up 5 bases, with 17 bases separating them. Germline loops: CDR1 MNHEY, CDR2 SMNVEV (reference sequence). The CDR3 totals 14 residues. For the CDR3, the DNA is TGTGCCACACGACAGCCCAGTGGGACCGGGGAGCTGTTTTTT. As protein: CATRQPSGTGELFF.

This clonotype was observed a few times. This sequence joins TRBV11-2 and TRBJ2-1; 7 bases match TRBD1. The CDR3 sequence is 15 residues long. Germline trimming cut 2 bases from V and 5 bases from J; bases unmatched to any gene: 6. The V gene's germline CDR1 is SGHAT and CDR2 FQNNGV. The CDR3 bases are TGTGCCAGCAGCTTAATACAGGGGATGAACAATGAGCAGTTCTTC. Its protein product is CASSLIQGMNNEQFF.

This clonotype was seen only a few times. This sequence joins TRBV20-1 and TRBJ2-1; 12 nucleotides match TRBD2. The CDR3 loop spans 18 amino acids. Unmatched junction bases numbered 8, after V lost 0 bases and J lost 2 bases. Germline CDR1 DFQATT, CDR2 SNEGSKA (reference sequence). The CDR3 DNA is TGCAGTGCTAGAGACCTGCTAGCGGGAGGGCCTACCTACAATGAGCAGTTCTTC. This sequence encodes CSARDLLAGGPTYNEQFF.

V gene TRBV10-2 combines with J gene TRBJ2-7; 7 bases align to TRBD1. In germline, CDR1 is WSHSY, CDR2 SAAADI. J gave up 4 bases and V 3 bases, and 9 bases lay outside the gene matches. The CDR3 length is 15 residues. This chain's CDR3 is CASSDRAGGLYEQYF. The CDR3 DNA reads TGCGCCAGCAGTGATCGGGCAGGGGGTTTATACGAGCAGTACTTC.

V is TRBV6-2 or TRBV6-3 and J is TRBJ1-2; 7 bases agree with TRBD1. Germline trimming cut 7 bases from V and 3 bases from J; bases unmatched to any gene: 14. CDR3 length: 16 residues. In germline, CDR1 is MNHEY, CDR2 SVGEGT. CDR3 bases: TGTGCCAGCACCCTCATTGGACAGGTGGGGGACTATGGCTACACCTTC. Amino acid sequence: CASTLIGQVGDYGYTF.

This clonotype has only a few counts. The CDR3 sequence: CASSLRTSGAYTQYF. DNA of the CDR3: TGCGCCAGCAGCTTGAGAACTAGCGGGGCTTATACGCAGTATTTT. This rearrangement joins TRBV5-1 to TRBJ2-3, with 10 nucleotides matching TRBD2. The CDR3 is made up of 15 amino acids. Germline V CDR1 and CDR2: SGHRS, YFSETQ. The trim removed 1 base at V and 7 bases at J, leaving 6 bases unmatched. The whole variable domain, filled in from reference TRBV5-1 and TRBJ2-3, reads KAGVTQTPRYLIKTRGQQVTLSCSPISGHRSVSWYQQTPGQGLQFLFEYFSETQRNKGNFPGRFSGRQFSNSRSEMNVSTLELGDSALYLCASSLRTSGAYTQYFGPGTRLTVL.

The chain joins TRBV5-1 to TRBJ2-3, with D possibly TRBD1 on 6 matching bases. The CDR3 consists of 16 residues. Germline V gene lookup returns CDR1 SGHRS and CDR2 YFSETQ. Trimming took 0 bases from V and 3 from J, leaving 14 bases between them. CDR3 DNA sequence: TGCGCCAGCAGCTTGGGGGTCAGGGGTGCGACAGATACGCAGTATTTT. It specifies CASSLGVRGATDTQYF.

V and J are TRBV6-6 and TRBJ1-1; possible D gene TRBD1, 5 bases. From germline, CDR1 is MNHNY and CDR2 SVGAGI (reference sequence). Trimming took 5 bases from V and 12 from J, leaving 22 bases between them. The length of the CDR3 is 14 residues. The CDR3 DNA sequence: TGTGCCAGCAGTGACGATCGGAGGAGCAGGGAAACTTTCTTT. Its translation: CASSDDRRSRETFF.

This clonotype was counted a few times. V usage is TRBV6-6 and J usage is TRBJ2-7; D unresolved. Trimming took 7 bases from V and 1 from J, leaving 8 bases between them. CDR1 and CDR2 from the germline V gene are MNHNY and SVGAGI (reference sequence). CDR3 size: 12 residues. The CDR3 bases are TGTGCCAGCATGGACGGTTCCTACGAGCAGTACTTC. It yields the protein CASMDGSYEQYF.